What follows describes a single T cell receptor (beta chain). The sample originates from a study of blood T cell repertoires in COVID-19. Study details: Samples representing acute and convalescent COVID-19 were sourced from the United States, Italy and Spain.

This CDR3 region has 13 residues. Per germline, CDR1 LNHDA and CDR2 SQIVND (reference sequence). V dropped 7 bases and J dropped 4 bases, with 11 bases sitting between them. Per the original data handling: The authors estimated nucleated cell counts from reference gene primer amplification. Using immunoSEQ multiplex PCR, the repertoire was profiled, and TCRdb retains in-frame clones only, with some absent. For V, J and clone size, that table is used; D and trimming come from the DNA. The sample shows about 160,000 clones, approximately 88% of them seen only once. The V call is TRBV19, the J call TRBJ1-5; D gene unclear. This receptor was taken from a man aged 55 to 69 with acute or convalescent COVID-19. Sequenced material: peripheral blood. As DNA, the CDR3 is TGTGCCAGTAAGACGTCAGGTAATCAGCCCCAGCATTTT. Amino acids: CASKTSGNQPQHF.